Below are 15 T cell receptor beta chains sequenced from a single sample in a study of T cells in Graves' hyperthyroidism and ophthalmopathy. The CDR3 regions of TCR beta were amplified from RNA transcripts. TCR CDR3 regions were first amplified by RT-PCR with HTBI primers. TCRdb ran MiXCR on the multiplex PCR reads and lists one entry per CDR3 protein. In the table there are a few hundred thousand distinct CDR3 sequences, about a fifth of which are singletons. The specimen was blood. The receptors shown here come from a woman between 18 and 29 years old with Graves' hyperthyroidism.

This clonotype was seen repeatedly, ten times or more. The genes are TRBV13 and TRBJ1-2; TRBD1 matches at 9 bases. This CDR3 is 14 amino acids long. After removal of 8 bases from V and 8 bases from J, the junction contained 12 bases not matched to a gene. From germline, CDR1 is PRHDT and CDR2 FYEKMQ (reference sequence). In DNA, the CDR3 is TGTGCCAGCTCCAGAGGGACAGGGTTCGACGGCTACACCTTC. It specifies CASSRGTGFDGYTF.

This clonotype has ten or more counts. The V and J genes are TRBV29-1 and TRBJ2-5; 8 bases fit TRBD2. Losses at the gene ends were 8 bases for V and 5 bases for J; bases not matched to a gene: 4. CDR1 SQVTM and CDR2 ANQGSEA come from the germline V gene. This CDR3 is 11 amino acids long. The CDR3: CSSGGLETQYF. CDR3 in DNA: TGCAGCTCGGGGGGGTTGGAGACCCAGTACTTC.

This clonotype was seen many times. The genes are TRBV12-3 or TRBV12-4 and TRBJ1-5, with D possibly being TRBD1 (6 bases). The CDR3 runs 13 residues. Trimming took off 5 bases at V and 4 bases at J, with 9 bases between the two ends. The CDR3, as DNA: TGTGCCAGCAGTGATGGACAGAATCAGCCCCAGCATTTT. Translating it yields CASSDGQNQPQHF.

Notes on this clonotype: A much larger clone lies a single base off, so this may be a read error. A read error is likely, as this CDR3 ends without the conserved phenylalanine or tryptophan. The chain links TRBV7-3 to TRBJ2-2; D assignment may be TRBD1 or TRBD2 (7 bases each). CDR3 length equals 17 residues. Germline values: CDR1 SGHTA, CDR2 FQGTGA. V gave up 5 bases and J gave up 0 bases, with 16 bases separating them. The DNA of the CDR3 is TGTGCCAGCAGCCCCCTAGCAGGGGGGGCGAACACCGGGGAGCTGTTTGTT. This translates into CASSPLAGGANTGELFV.

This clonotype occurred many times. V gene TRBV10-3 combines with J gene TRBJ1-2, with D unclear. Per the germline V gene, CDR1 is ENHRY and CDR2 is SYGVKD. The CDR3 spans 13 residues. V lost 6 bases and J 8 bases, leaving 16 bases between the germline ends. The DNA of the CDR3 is TGTGCCATCAGCCGGGAGGCCTCCCCCGGCTACACCTTC. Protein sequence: CAISREASPGYTF.

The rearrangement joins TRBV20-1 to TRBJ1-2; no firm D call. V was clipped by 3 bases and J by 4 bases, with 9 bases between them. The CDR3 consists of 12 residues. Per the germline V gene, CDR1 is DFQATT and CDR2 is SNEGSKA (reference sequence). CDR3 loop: CSASEGSYGYTF. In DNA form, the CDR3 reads TGCAGTGCTAGTGAGGGCAGCTATGGCTACACCTTC.

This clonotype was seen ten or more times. CDR3: CASSQVGEETQYF. The CDR3 DNA reads as TGTGCCAGCAGCCAAGTTGGAGAAGAGACCCAGTACTTC. The genes are TRBV4-2 and TRBJ2-5; D uncertain. Germline V gives CDR1 LGHNA, CDR2 YNFKEQ. This CDR3 is built from 13 residues. Trimming pared 1 base from V and 3 bases from J, leaving 6 bases between.

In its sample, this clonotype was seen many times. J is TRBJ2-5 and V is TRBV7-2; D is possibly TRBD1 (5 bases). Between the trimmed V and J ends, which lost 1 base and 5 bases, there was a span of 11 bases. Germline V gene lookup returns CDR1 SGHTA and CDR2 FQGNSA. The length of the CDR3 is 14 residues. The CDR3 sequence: CASSLDVAGETQYF. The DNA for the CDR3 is TGTGCCAGCAGCTTAGATGTGGCAGGGGAGACCCAGTACTTC.

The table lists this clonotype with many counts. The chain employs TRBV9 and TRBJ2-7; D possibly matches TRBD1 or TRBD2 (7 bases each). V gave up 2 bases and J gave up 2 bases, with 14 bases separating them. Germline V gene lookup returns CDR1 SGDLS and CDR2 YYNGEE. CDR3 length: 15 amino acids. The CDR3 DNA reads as TGTGCCAGCAGCGTTGGGGGGGGACAGACCTACGAGCAGTACTTC. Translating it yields CASSVGGGQTYEQYF.

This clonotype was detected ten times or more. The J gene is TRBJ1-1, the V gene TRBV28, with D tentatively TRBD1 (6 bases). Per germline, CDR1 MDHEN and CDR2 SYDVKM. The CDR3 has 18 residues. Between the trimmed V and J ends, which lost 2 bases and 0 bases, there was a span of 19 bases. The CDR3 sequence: CASSLPLEGWDMNTEAFF. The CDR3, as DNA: TGTGCCAGCAGTTTACCCCTAGAGGGTTGGGACATGAACACTGAAGCTTTCTTT.

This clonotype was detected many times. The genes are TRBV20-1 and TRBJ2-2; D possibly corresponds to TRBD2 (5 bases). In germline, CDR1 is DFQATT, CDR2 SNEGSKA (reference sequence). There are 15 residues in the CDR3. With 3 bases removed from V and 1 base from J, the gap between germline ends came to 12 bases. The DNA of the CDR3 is TGCAGTGCTAGCAGACCCGGGATGAACACCGGGGAGCTGTTTTTT. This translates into CSASRPGMNTGELFF.

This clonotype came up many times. CDR3 amino acids: CSAEQGFGQPQHF. The CDR3 DNA is TGCAGTGCCGAACAGGGTTTCGGTCAGCCCCAGCATTTT. This chain links TRBV20-1 with TRBJ1-5, with D perhaps matching TRBD1 (6 bases). The CDR3 loop spans 13 amino acids. CDR1 is DFQATT and CDR2 is SNEGSKA in the germline V gene (reference sequence). Trimming removed 6 bases from V and 6 bases from J, with 15 bases in between.

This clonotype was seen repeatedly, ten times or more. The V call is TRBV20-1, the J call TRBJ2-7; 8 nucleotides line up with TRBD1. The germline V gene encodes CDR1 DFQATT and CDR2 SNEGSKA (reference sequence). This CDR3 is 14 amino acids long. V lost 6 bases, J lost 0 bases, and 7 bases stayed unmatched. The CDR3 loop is CSAPRQGTSYEQYF. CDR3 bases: TGCAGTGCACCTAGACAGGGGACCTCCTACGAGCAGTACTTC.

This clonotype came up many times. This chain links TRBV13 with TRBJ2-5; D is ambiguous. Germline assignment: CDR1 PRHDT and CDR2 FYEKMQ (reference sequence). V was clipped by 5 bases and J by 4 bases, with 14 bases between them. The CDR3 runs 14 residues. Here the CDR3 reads CASSTRTQGETQYF. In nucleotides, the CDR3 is TGTGCCAGCAGCACAAGGACCCAAGGAGAGACCCAGTACTTC.

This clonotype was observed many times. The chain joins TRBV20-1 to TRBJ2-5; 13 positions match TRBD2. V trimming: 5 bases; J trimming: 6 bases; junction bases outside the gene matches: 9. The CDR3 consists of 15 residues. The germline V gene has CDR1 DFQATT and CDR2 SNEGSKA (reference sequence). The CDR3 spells CSAGLAGVRGQTQYF. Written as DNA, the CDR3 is TGCAGTGCTGGACTAGCGGGGGTACGGGGGCAGACCCAGTACTTC.